This TCR beta chain was sequenced for a study of T cells after yellow fever vaccination. Study results and limitations: Abundant clonotypes from the bulk population could have been carried over as contaminants into FACS-sorted repertoires. CD4 and CD8 compartments shared a small share of clonotypes. Peaking faster, on day 5 versus 15, the secondary response was nonetheless weaker.

The CDR3 extends over 14 amino acids. CDR1 LNHNV and CDR2 YYDKDF come from the germline V gene (reference sequence). V was pared by 5 bases and J by 5 bases, with 9 bases of the junction left unmatched. The sample holds many counts of this clonotype. The antigen remains undetermined. Synthesis of TCR cDNA relied on 5'RACE template switching, which attached a universal primer site and UMIs. Each CDR3 protein gets one entry after TCRdb re-called the 5' RACE reads with MiXCR. The sample gives over 130,000 distinct CDR3 sequences, 7.7% of which show up once; under 0.95% is in the top ten. The specimen was CD4+ T cells sorted from PBMCs, collected 5 days after the yellow fever booster vaccination. The TCR sequence derives from a man aged 25-45 years who received the YFV17D yellow fever vaccine. This sequence joins TRBV15 and TRBJ2-7; 7 nucleotides agree with TRBD1. The CDR3 spells CATSGTGQDHEQYF. In DNA, the CDR3 is TGTGCCACCAGCGGAACTGGACAGGACCACGAGCAGTACTTC.